This T cell receptor beta chain was recorded in a study of Ad26.COV2.S vaccination and SARS-CoV-2 variants. Treatment of the sample: around 19 received Ad26.COV2.S at low or high dose, single or two shots; roughly five received placebo; per-sample allocation not given. Specimens were obtained on day 63 following the first vaccine or placebo injection. This person who donated was an adult of 18-55 years in Boston. The V gene end was trimmed by 1 base and the J gene end by 7 bases; junction bases not matched to a gene: 4. The germline V gene has CDR1 LNHNV and CDR2 YYDKDF (reference sequence). The CDR3 is 14 amino acids. Data came from immunoSEQ multiplex PCR; TCRdb stores just in-frame clones and leaves some out. The sample consists of some 340,000 clones, about 86% of them appearing once.

The chain carries TRBV15 and TRBJ2-7, with 10 bases lining up with TRBD1. The TCR originated in a person aged 18-60 years who received the Ad26.COV2.S COVID-19 vaccine or a placebo. Specimen: peripheral blood, collected in a trial of Ad26.COV2.S vaccine versus placebo. CDR3 DNA sequence: TGTGCCACCAGCAGAGGACAGGGGGCAGGGGAGCAGTACTTC. Amino acids: CATSRGQGAGEQYF.